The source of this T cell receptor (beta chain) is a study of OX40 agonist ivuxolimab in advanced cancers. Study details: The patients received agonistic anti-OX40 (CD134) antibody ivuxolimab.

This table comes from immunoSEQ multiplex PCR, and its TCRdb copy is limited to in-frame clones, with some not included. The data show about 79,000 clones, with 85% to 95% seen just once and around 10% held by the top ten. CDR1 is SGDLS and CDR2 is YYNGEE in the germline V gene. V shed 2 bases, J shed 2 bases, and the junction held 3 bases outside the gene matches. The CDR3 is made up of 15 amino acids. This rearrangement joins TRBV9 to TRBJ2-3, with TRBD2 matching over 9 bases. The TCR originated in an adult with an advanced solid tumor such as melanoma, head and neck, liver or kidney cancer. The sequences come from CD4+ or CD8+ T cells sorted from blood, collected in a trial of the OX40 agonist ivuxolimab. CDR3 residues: CASSVRGGDTDTQYF. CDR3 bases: TGTGCCAGCAGCGTGCGGGGGGGCGACACAGATACGCAGTATTTT.